This entry concerns a single T cell receptor beta chain. Its target is unknown. This sample was included in a study of cytomegalovirus exposure and HLA in healthy donors. Study at large: Samples from HLA-typed donors yielded about 85 million unique TCRs in an early data release. Among about 380 genotyped donors, roughly 81% fell in the Caucasian-associated ancestry cluster.

Germline values: CDR1 GTSNPN, CDR2 SVGIG (reference sequence). The CDR3 has 14 residues. Trimming cost V 1 base and J 9 bases; bases outside gene matches: 8. Notes on the study in general: Some public TCRs appeared in many individuals, while most sequences were rare. It was only CMV serostatus that was available as immune exposure information.

Primers for the PCR totalled 60 Vbeta and 13 Jbeta. TCRdb's table, derived via immunoSEQ multiplex PCR, lists solely in-frame clones and lacks some. The data hold about 130,000 clones, with roughly four fifths observed a single time. The receptor's source is a girl aged 2 to 10 in good health and CMV-seronegative. Sequencing was carried out using PBMCs. V gene TRBV30 combines with J gene TRBJ2-1; 8 nucleotides line up with TRBD2. DNA of the CDR3: TGTGCCTGGAGTGCGGGGGGGCCGTTATCTGAGCAGTTCTTC. Residues: CAWSAGGPLSEQFF.